What follows are 27 T cell receptor beta chains derived from one specimen sequenced in a study of T cells in localized non-small cell lung cancer. TCRdb's copy holds only in-frame clones and misses some; the assay was immunoSEQ multiplex PCR. This table holds about 24,000 clones, about 88% found once. The sample was peripheral blood, taken before any cancer treatment. These receptor sequences come from a male donor older than 55 with stage I squamous cell lung carcinoma.

This clone occurred a few times. The V gene is TRBV10-2, the J gene TRBJ2-5; 12 bases are shared with TRBD2. CDR1 WSHSY and CDR2 SAAADI come from the germline V gene. The CDR3 sequence is 16 residues long. After removal of 4 bases from V and 5 bases from J, the junction contained 8 bases not matched to a gene. The CDR3 DNA reads as TGCGCCAGCAGTGGGACTAGCGGGGCCCCAAGGGAGACCCAGTACTTC. Protein: CASSGTSGAPRETQYF.

A word on this clone: Other DNA sequences from this sample encode an identical CDR3 as well. V and J are TRBV13 and TRBJ2-7; TRBD1 matches at 10 bases. Germline trimming cut 4 bases from V and 2 bases from J; bases unmatched to any gene: 2. Germline CDR1 is PRHDT and CDR2 is FYEKMQ (reference sequence). The CDR3 extends over 14 amino acids. Here the CDR3 reads CASSSGQGAYEQYF. CDR3 coding DNA: TGTGCCAGCAGCTCCGGACAGGGGGCCTACGAGCAGTACTTC.

In this sample, this clone turned up a few times. The V gene is TRBV6-5, the J gene TRBJ2-7; 14 bases fit TRBD2. Trimming cost V 8 bases and J 6 bases; bases outside gene matches: 6. The CDR3 extends over 14 amino acids. Germline values: CDR1 MNHEY, CDR2 SVGAGI. The CDR3, as DNA: TGTGCCAGCCGCGACGGGACTAGCGGGAGCGAGCAGTACTTC. It encodes CASRDGTSGSEQYF.

The chain has TRBV9 and TRBJ2-1; 12 bases are shared with TRBD1. This CDR3 contains 15 residues. V was clipped by 4 bases and J by 8 bases; unmatched bases: 7. Germline V gene sequence: CDR1 SGDLS, CDR2 YYNGEE. The CDR3 DNA is TGTGCCAGCAGCCTACCTGGGACAGGGGGCTATGAGCAGTTCTTC. Its translation is CASSLPGTGGYEQFF.

The rearrangement joins TRBV27 to TRBJ2-7; 7 nucleotides align to TRBD1. Germline-derived CDR1 and CDR2 are MNHEY and SMNVEV (reference sequence). V shed 5 bases and J 3 bases; nucleotides not matched to a gene: 4. This CDR3 has 13 residues. DNA of the CDR3: TGTGCCAGCAGTCCCCGACAGGGCTACGAGCAGTACTTC. Its translation is CASSPRQGYEQYF.

The chain is built from TRBV6-5 and TRBJ2-1, with 7 positions matching TRBD1. The CDR3 length is 14 residues. V shed 2 bases, J shed 10 bases, and the junction held 8 bases outside the gene matches. CDR1 MNHEY and CDR2 SVGAGI come from the germline V gene. CDR3 amino acids: CASSYKWDRAEQFF. The CDR3 DNA reads as TGTGCCAGCAGTTACAAATGGGACAGAGCCGAGCAGTTCTTC.

The chain uses TRBV6-5 and TRBJ1-2; D is ambiguous. This CDR3 contains 11 residues. The V end was cut by 2 bases, the J end by 6 bases, with 4 bases between. Germline lookup yields CDR1 MNHEY and CDR2 SVGAGI. The CDR3 nucleotides read TGTGCCAGCAGTTACAGGGATGGCTACACCTTC. Its protein product is CASSYRDGYTF.

The table lists this clone with a few counts. The J gene is TRBJ1-3, the V gene TRBV7-2; the D gene is possibly TRBD1 (5 bases). V was shortened by 2 bases and J by 8 bases, with 13 bases between the two germline ends. The germline V gene has CDR1 SGHTA and CDR2 FQGNSA. CDR3 length equals 14 residues. The CDR3, as DNA: TGTGCCAGCAGCTTAATAGGGGTGGGGGACACCATATATTTT. It specifies CASSLIGVGDTIYF.

This clone was seen just once. The chain couples TRBV9 to TRBJ2-1; 16 nucleotides line up with TRBD2. In germline, CDR1 is SGDLS, CDR2 YYNGEE. The CDR3 consists of 19 residues. The J segment lost 3 bases and the V segment lost 3 bases, leaving 9 bases of the junction unmatched. CDR3 in DNA: TGTGCCAGCAGCGAGACCGGGACTAGCGGGGGGGCGGTCTACAATGAGCAGTTCTTC. It yields the protein CASSETGTSGGAVYNEQFF.

The CDR3 region has the DNA TGTGCCAGTATCGACCCGAAGGGCCCAGATACGCAGTATTTT. It translates to CASIDPKGPDTQYF. The chain uses TRBV19 and TRBJ2-3; no reliable D call. The CDR3 covers 14 residues. Germline CDR1 reads LNHDA; CDR2 reads SQIVND (reference sequence). V lost 7 bases and J lost 4, with 15 bases in between.

This clone was observed a handful of times. The chain carries TRBV4-1 and TRBJ2-7; TRBD1 is a possible D gene (5 bases). Trimming removed 0 bases from V and 5 bases from J, with 14 bases in between. Germline CDR1 and CDR2: MGHRA and YSYEKL. This CDR3 contains 15 residues. Here the CDR3 DNA reads TGCGCCAGCAGCCAAGATCTTTCAGGGAAGAACGAGCAGTACTTC. Translated: CASSQDLSGKNEQYF.

The chain joins TRBV29-1 to TRBJ1-1; D might be TRBD1 (5 bases). The CDR3 is made up of 13 amino acids. Germline loops: CDR1 SQVTM, CDR2 ANQGSEA. V gave up 6 bases and J gave up 3 bases, with 14 bases separating them. As DNA, the CDR3 is TGCAGCGTCGGTGGGCCGGGGGACACTGAAGCTTTCTTT. It translates to CSVGGPGDTEAFF.

The DNA for the CDR3 is TGTGCCAGCAGCTCCCCAGGGAGAGGGGCCTACGAGCAGTACTTC. As protein: CASSSPGRGAYEQYF. The rearrangement links TRBV5-6 to TRBJ2-7; D tentatively fits TRBD1 or TRBD2 (5 bases each). The CDR3 covers 15 residues. The germline V and J ends were trimmed by 3 bases and 2 bases, with 15 bases remaining between them. Germline loops: CDR1 SGHDT, CDR2 YYEEEE.

The V call is TRBV30, the J call TRBJ2-2; D might be TRBD1 (5 bases). Trimming took off 1 base at V and 2 bases at J, with 8 bases between the two ends. Germline CDR1 is GTSNPN and CDR2 is SVGIG (reference sequence). The CDR3 extends over 14 amino acids. The CDR3 here is CAWSGGQNTGELFF. Written as DNA, the CDR3 is TGTGCCTGGAGTGGGGGCCAAAACACCGGGGAGCTGTTTTTT.

This clone was detected only once. The chain links TRBV6-1 to TRBJ1-2, with TRBD1 as a possible D gene (6 bases). Germline values: CDR1 MNHNS, CDR2 SASEGT. The CDR3 loop spans 15 amino acids. The germline V and J ends were trimmed by 6 bases and 3 bases, with 17 bases remaining between them. CDR3 bases: TGTGCCAGCAGGGAGAGACAGGCGGCGGACTATGGCTACACCTTC. It specifies CASRERQAADYGYTF.

This chain uses TRBV5-1 with TRBJ1-2; 7 nucleotides line up with TRBD1. The CDR3 contains 13 residues. The germline CDR1 and CDR2 sequences are SGHRS and YFSETQ. The V and J ends lost 1 base and 4 bases, in that order; junction bases with no gene match: 1. CDR3: CASSLRDSYGYTF. The CDR3 DNA reads as TGCGCCAGCAGCTTGCGGGACAGCTATGGCTACACCTTC.

The chain carries TRBV9 and TRBJ2-1; D gene uncertain. Germline V gene data show CDR1 as SGDLS and CDR2 as YYNGEE. V lost 4 bases, J lost 0 bases, and 8 bases lay in between. The CDR3 length is 14 residues. The CDR3 loop reads CASSPSSSYNEQFF. DNA for the CDR3: TGTGCCAGCAGCCCCTCGAGCTCCTACAATGAGCAGTTCTTC.

This chain joins TRBV6-1 and TRBJ1-6, with no clear D. CDR3 size: 15 residues. V gave up 5 bases and J gave up 10 bases, with 18 bases separating them. In germline, CDR1 is MNHNS, CDR2 SASEGT. DNA of the CDR3: TGTGCCAGCAGTCCCCCAACTCCCGGGAAATCACCCCTCCACTTT. It is translated as CASSPPTPGKSPLHF.

Regarding this clone: A junction end diverges from the germline sequence, so it may reflect a read error. The rearrangement uses TRBV6-5 and TRBJ1-1; D is possibly TRBD1 (6 bases). The CDR3 runs to 13 residues. Germline assignment: CDR1 MNHEY and CDR2 SVGAGI. CDR3 bases: TGTGCCATCAGTGAGGGGGTGAACACTGAAGCTTTCTTT. Translating gives CAISEGVNTEAFF.

This clone is a singleton in its sample. This sequence joins TRBV18 and TRBJ1-6; 7 bases agree with TRBD1. This CDR3 region has 14 residues. V lost 5 bases and J lost 6; bases outside the gene matches: 4. Germline CDR1 and CDR2: KGHSH and LQKENI. The CDR3 sequence is CASSSGTVNSPLHF. The CDR3 nucleotides read TGTGCCAGCTCATCTGGGACAGTTAATTCACCCCTCCACTTT.

This chain connects TRBV5-1 to TRBJ1-1; D not certain. The CDR3 contains 14 residues. V gave up 1 base and J gave up 3 bases, with 10 bases separating them. From germline, CDR1 is SGHRS and CDR2 YFSETQ. The DNA of the CDR3 is TGCGCCAGCAGCTTGCTAATATCGGACACTGAAGCTTTCTTT. Protein sequence: CASSLLISDTEAFF.

The chain carries TRBV15 and TRBJ2-1; weak D call: TRBD2 (6 bases). Deletions cut 0 bases from V and 0 bases from J, with 6 bases between. The CDR3 runs 15 residues. Looked up from germline, CDR1 is LNHNV and CDR2 is YYDKDF (reference sequence). The CDR3 DNA is TGTGCCACCAGCAGAGAGACTAGCTCCTACAATGAGCAGTTCTTC. Translating it yields CATSRETSSYNEQFF.

This clone showed up just once. The chain joins TRBV6-5 to TRBJ1-1, with D possibly being TRBD1 (6 bases). Per germline, CDR1 MNHEY and CDR2 SVGAGI. The CDR3 runs 15 residues. V was trimmed by 4 bases and J by 4 bases, leaving 16 bases between them. CDR3 DNA sequence: TGTGCCAGCAGTTCTTACAGGGTAGGGGGCACTGAAGCTTTCTTT. Its protein is CASSSYRVGGTEAFF.

The rearrangement uses TRBV30 and TRBJ2-7, with a weak D call TRBD1 (6 bases). The CDR3 covers 11 residues. In germline, CDR1 is GTSNPN, CDR2 SVGIG (reference sequence). Trimming removed 4 bases at V and 3 bases at J, with 7 bases between. This CDR3 is CAWTDSYEQYF. Here the CDR3 DNA reads TGTGCCTGGACGGACAGCTACGAGCAGTACTTC.

The chain uses TRBV7-9 and TRBJ1-4, with D possibly being TRBD1 (5 bases). The germline V and J ends were trimmed by 2 bases and 2 bases, with 9 bases remaining between them. The germline V gene has CDR1 SEHNR and CDR2 FQNEAQ (reference sequence). The CDR3 runs to 15 residues. The CDR3 DNA is TGTGCCAGCAGCTTAACCGGGACGACTAATGAAAAACTGTTTTTT. It yields the protein CASSLTGTTNEKLFF.

This clone was detected once. V usage is TRBV19 and J usage is TRBJ1-6, with a possible D match to TRBD1 (5 bases). The germline CDR1 and CDR2 sequences are LNHDA and SQIVND (reference sequence). The V end was cut by 7 bases, the J end by 8 bases, with 18 bases between. The CDR3 is 15 amino acids. DNA of the CDR3: TGTGCCAGTACCGCGGGGGTCACGTTTTATTCACCCCTCCACTTT. Translated, it gives CASTAGVTFYSPLHF.

The J gene is TRBJ2-7, the V gene TRBV7-8; TRBD1 is a possible D gene (5 bases). The CDR3 length is 14 residues. V lost 3 bases to trimming and J lost 3 bases, with 12 bases between them. Per the germline V gene, CDR1 is SGHVS and CDR2 is FQNEAQ. DNA for the CDR3: TGTGCCAGCAGCTTTCGCAAGACAGTCTACGAGCAGTACTTC. This encodes CASSFRKTVYEQYF.